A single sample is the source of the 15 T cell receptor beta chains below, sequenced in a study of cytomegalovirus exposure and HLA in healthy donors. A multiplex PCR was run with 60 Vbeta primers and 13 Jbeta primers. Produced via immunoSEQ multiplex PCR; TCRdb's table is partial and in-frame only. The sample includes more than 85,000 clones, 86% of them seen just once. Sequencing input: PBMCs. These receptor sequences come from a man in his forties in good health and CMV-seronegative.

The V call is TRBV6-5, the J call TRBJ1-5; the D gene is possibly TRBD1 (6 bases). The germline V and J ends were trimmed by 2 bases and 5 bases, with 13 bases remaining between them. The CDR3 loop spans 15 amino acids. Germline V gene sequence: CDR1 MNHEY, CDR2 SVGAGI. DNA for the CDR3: TGTGCCAGCAGTTACGGGCTAGGGGGGGATCAGCCCCAGCATTTT. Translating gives CASSYGLGGDQPQHF.

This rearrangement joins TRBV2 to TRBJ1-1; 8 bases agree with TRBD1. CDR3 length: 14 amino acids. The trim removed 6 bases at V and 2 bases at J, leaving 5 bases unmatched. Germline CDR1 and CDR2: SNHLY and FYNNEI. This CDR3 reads CASSRTGYNTEAFF. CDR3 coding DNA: TGTGCCAGCAGCCGGACAGGGTATAACACTGAAGCTTTCTTT.

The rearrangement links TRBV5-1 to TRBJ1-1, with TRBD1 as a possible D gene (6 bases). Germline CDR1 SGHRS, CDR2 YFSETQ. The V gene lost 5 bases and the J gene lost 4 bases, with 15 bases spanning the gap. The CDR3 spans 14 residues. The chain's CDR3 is CASRRTGSRTEAFF. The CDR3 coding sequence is TGCGCCAGCAGACGAACAGGGTCACGCACTGAAGCTTTCTTT.

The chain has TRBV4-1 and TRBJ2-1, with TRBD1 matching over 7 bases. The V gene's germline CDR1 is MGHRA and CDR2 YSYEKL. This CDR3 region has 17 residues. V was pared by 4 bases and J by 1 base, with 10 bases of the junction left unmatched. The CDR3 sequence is CASSRTRQGGSYNEQFF. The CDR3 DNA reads TGCGCCAGCAGCCGAACTCGACAGGGTGGATCCTACAATGAGCAGTTCTTC.

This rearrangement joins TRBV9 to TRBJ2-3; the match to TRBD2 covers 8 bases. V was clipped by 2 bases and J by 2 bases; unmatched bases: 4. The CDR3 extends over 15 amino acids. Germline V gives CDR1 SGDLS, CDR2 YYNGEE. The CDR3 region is CASSVRGVSTDTQYF. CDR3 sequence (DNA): TGTGCCAGCAGCGTGCGGGGGGTCTCCACAGATACGCAGTATTTT.

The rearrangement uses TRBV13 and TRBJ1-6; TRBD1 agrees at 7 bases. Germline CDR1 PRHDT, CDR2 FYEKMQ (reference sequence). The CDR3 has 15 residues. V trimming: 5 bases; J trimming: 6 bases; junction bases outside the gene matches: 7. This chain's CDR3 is CASSRGQNPNSPLHF. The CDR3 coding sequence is TGTGCCAGCAGCCGGGGACAGAATCCTAATTCACCCCTCCACTTT.

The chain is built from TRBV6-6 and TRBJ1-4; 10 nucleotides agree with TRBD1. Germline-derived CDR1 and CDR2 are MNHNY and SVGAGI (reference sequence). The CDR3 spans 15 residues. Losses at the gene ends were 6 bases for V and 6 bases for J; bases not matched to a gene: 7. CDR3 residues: CASSRSGQGYEKLFF. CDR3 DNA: TGTGCCAGCAGCCGATCGGGACAGGGGTATGAAAAACTGTTTTTT.

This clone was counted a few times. In DNA, the CDR3 is TGCGCCAGCAGCTCCGGACTTGAGCTGTTTTTT. Residues: CASSSGLELFF. V gene TRBV5-1 combines with J gene TRBJ2-2; TRBD2 might be the D (5 bases). Germline lookup yields CDR1 SGHRS and CDR2 YFSETQ. V dropped 3 bases and J dropped 11 bases, with 8 bases sitting between them. The CDR3 runs to 11 residues.

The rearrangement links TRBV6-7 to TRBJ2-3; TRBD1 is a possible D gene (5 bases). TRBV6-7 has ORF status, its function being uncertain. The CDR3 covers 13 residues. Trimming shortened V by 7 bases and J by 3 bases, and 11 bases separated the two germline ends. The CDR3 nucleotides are TGTGCCAGCAAAGGGGTGGGGACAGATACGCAGTATTTT. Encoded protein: CASKGVGTDTQYF.

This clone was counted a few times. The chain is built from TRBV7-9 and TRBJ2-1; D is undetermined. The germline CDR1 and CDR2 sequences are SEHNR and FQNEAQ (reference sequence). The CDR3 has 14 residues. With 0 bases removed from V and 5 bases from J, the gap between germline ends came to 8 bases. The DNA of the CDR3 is TGTGCCAGCAGCTTAGCCCCAGACAACAATGAGCAGTTCTTC. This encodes CASSLAPDNNEQFF. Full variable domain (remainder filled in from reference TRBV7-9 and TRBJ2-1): DTGVSQNPRHKITKRGQNVTFRCDPISEHNRLYWYRQTLGQGPEFLTYFQNEAQLEKSRLLSDRFSAERPKGSFSTLEIQRTEQGDSAMYLCASSLAPDNNEQFFGPGTRLTVL.

The CDR3: CATSRDQGPYEQYF. The DNA of the CDR3 is TGTGCCACCAGCAGAGACCAGGGGCCCTACGAGCAGTACTTC. This chain connects TRBV15 to TRBJ2-7; the D gene is possibly TRBD1 (6 bases). V was trimmed by 0 bases and J by 2 bases, leaving 8 bases between them. The germline V gene has CDR1 LNHNV and CDR2 YYDKDF (reference sequence). The CDR3 is made up of 14 amino acids.

The CDR3 DNA reads TGCGCCAGCAGCTTCGGGACACCGGGGACTGAAGCTTTCTTT. Translating gives CASSFGTPGTEAFF. The genes are TRBV5-1 and TRBJ1-1; weak D call: TRBD1 (6 bases). Germline CDR1 is SGHRS and CDR2 is YFSETQ. The ends were cut back, 2 bases at V and 5 bases at J, with 13 bases in the middle. The CDR3 runs to 14 residues. Supplemented by reference TRBV5-1 and TRBJ1-1, the full variable domain reads KAGVTQTPRYLIKTRGQQVTLSCSPISGHRSVSWYQQTPGQGLQFLFEYFSETQRNKGNFPGRFSGRQFSNSRSEMNVSTLELGDSALYLCASSFGTPGTEAFFGQGTRLTVV.

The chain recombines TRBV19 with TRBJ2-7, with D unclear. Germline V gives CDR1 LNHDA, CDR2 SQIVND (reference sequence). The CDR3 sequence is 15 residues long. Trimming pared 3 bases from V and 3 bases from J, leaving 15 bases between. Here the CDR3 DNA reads TGTGCCAGTAGTATGCAGGCCGGCTCTGTCTACGAGCAGTACTTC. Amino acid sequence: CASSMQAGSVYEQYF.

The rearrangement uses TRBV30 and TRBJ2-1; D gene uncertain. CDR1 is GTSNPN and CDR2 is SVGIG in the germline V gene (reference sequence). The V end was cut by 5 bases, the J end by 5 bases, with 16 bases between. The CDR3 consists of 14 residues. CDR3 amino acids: CAWDRHGPHNEQFF. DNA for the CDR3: TGTGCCTGGGATCGACATGGCCCCCACAATGAGCAGTTCTTC.

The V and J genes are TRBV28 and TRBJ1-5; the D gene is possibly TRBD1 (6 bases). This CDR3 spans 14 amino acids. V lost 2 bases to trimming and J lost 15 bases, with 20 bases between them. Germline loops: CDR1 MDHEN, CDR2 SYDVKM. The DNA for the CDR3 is TGTGCCAGCAGTTTACTTACAGGGTTAATAGGGAGGCATTTT. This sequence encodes CASSLLTGLIGRHF.